This T cell receptor (beta chain) is from a study of cytotoxic CD8 clonotypes in ibrutinib-treated CLL. The study's findings and limits: Exceeding age-matched healthy donors, baseline clonality also tracked the counts of circulating CD8+ T cells.

Investigators sourced approximately 2 micrograms of genomic DNA from cryopreserved PBMCs for TCR beta libraries. Points on this clone: Its antigen is currently unknown.

Profiled with immunoSEQ multiplex PCR; TCRdb holds only in-frame clones, not every one. The data show tens of thousands of clones, around 84% seen once. Germline V gene lookup returns CDR1 SGDLS and CDR2 YYNGEE. With 0 bases removed from V and 7 bases from J, the gap between germline ends came to 17 bases. The CDR3 extends over 15 amino acids. The receptor was derived from a human donor with chronic lymphocytic leukemia. The source was PBMCs, collected before ibrutinib treatment. J is TRBJ2-7 and V is TRBV9; D could derive from TRBD1 or TRBD2 (5 bases each). The CDR3 DNA reads TGTGCCAGCAGCGTAGAGAGGGACCCGAGGGGAGAGCAGTACTTC. It is translated as CASSVERDPRGEQYF.